The 24 T cell receptor beta chains given below trace back to one sample, sequenced in a study of beta chain features in type 1 diabetes. Expressed TCRB transcripts were sequenced because the isolated RNA had all been reverse transcribed beforehand. Clones were read by immunoSEQ multiplex PCR, and TCRdb kept only the in-frame ones, dropping some. The data show 350,000 to 450,000 clones, roughly 16% seen once. Sequenced input: naive CD4+ T cells from blood. The receptors originated from a woman aged 18-35 years in good health.

The gene calls are TRBV27 and TRBJ2-7, with 9 bases fitting TRBD2. The CDR3 has 17 amino acids. Losses at the gene ends were 0 bases for V and 4 bases for J; bases not matched to a gene: 10. Germline-derived CDR1 and CDR2 are MNHEY and SMNVEV (reference sequence). The CDR3 region has the DNA TGTGCCAGCAGTTTATCGGCCCTAGCGGGAAGTGTATACGAGCAGTACTTC. Its protein is CASSLSALAGSVYEQYF.

The chain joins TRBV30 to TRBJ2-1; D not certain. The CDR3 is 11 amino acids. Between the trimmed V and J ends, which lost 2 bases and 10 bases, there was a span of 9 bases. Germline values: CDR1 GTSNPN, CDR2 SVGIG (reference sequence). CDR3 residues: CAWSLEEEQFF. The CDR3, as DNA: TGTGCCTGGAGTCTAGAGGAGGAGCAGTTCTTC. Together with reference TRBV30 and TRBJ2-1, the CDR3 gives the full variable domain: SQTIHQWPATLVQPVGSPLSLECTVEGTSNPNLYWYRQAAGRGLQLLFYSVGIGQISSEVPQNLSASRPQDRQFILSSKKLLLSDSGFYLCAWSLEEEQFFGPGTRLTVL.

The rearrangement links TRBV2 to TRBJ2-7; 9 bases map to TRBD2. V lost 3 bases and J lost 6; bases outside the gene matches: 9. This CDR3 is 15 amino acids long. Germline V gene data show CDR1 as SNHLY and CDR2 as FYNNEI. This CDR3 reads CASSDTPAGGFEQYF. The CDR3 DNA reads as TGTGCCAGCAGTGATACCCCAGCGGGAGGATTCGAGCAGTACTTC.

The chain joins TRBV30 to TRBJ2-7; the match to TRBD1 covers 7 bases. CDR1 and CDR2 (germline): GTSNPN, SVGIG (reference sequence). CDR3 length: 14 residues. After removal of 3 bases from V and 2 bases from J, the junction contained 7 bases not matched to a gene. The CDR3 sequence: CAWRRAGTAYEQYF. CDR3 DNA sequence: TGTGCCTGGAGGCGGGCAGGGACAGCCTACGAGCAGTACTTC.

This clone showed up just a few times. The rearrangement uses TRBV5-4 and TRBJ2-3, with 14 bases aligning to TRBD2. Germline V gives CDR1 SGHNT, CDR2 YYREEE (reference sequence). The trim removed 4 bases at V and 5 bases at J, leaving 15 bases unmatched. The length of the CDR3 is 19 residues. The CDR3 sequence: CASSPKGTSGSTVKDTQYF. CDR3 sequence (DNA): TGTGCCAGCAGCCCTAAAGGGACTAGCGGGAGTACTGTCAAAGATACGCAGTATTTT.

V gene TRBV11-2 combines with J gene TRBJ2-5, with TRBD1 matching over 8 bases. Trimming cost V 5 bases and J 4 bases; bases outside gene matches: 3. The CDR3 length is 13 residues. In germline, CDR1 is SGHAT, CDR2 FQNNGV. CDR3 DNA sequence: TGTGCCAGCAGCCAGGACAGGGTAGAGACCCAGTACTTC. This codes for CASSQDRVETQYF.

DNA for the CDR3: TGTGCCAGCTTGAGGGGGCCGGGCTACGAGCAGTACTTC. Translated, it gives CASLRGPGYEQYF. The chain carries TRBV2 and TRBJ2-7, with 7 bases matching TRBD1. This CDR3 spans 13 amino acids. Germline CDR1 and CDR2: SNHLY and FYNNEI. The V gene end was trimmed by 8 bases and the J gene end by 3 bases; junction bases not matched to a gene: 7.

The chain combines TRBV7-8 with TRBJ2-7, with 8 bases identical to TRBD2. The CDR3 contains 15 residues. Germline CDR1 SGHVS, CDR2 FQNEAQ. The V gene end was trimmed by 2 bases and the J gene end by 2 bases; junction bases not matched to a gene: 5. The CDR3, as DNA: TGTGCCAGCAGCTTAAAGCGGGAGCGAACCTACGAGCAGTACTTC. Amino acids: CASSLKRERTYEQYF.

The chain couples TRBV5-1 to TRBJ1-2, with TRBD1 matching 7 bases. Germline-derived CDR1 and CDR2 are SGHRS and YFSETQ. The ends lost 4 bases at V and 2 bases at J; junction bases unmatched: 8. CDR3 size: 15 residues. The CDR3 sequence is CASSVPGQRNYGYTF. The CDR3 DNA follows: TGCGCCAGCAGCGTCCCGGGACAGAGGAACTATGGCTACACCTTC. Combining the CDR3 with reference TRBV5-1 and TRBJ1-2 gives the whole variable domain KAGVTQTPRYLIKTRGQQVTLSCSPISGHRSVSWYQQTPGQGLQFLFEYFSETQRNKGNFPGRFSGRQFSNSRSEMNVSTLELGDSALYLCASSVPGQRNYGYTFGSGTRLTVV.

The chain uses TRBV28 and TRBJ1-5; D is unclear. Trimming removed 6 bases from V and 3 bases from J, with 15 bases in between. This CDR3 is 15 amino acids long. Germline CDR1 is MDHEN and CDR2 is SYDVKM. Written as DNA, the CDR3 is TGTGCCAGCAGCTCTCACCTCGGTGCCAATCAGCCCCAGCATTTT. This codes for CASSSHLGANQPQHF.

The V gene is TRBV28, the J gene TRBJ1-2; TRBD1 agrees at 9 bases. The germline V gene has CDR1 MDHEN and CDR2 SYDVKM. The CDR3 contains 14 residues. The V segment lost 1 base and the J segment 7 bases; nucleotides outside the gene matches: 4. CDR3 sequence (DNA): TGTGCCAGCAGTTTATCGGGACAGGGAGCTGGCTACACCTTC. It yields the protein CASSLSGQGAGYTF.

CDR3 sequence: CASSLGAGRPDTQYF. As DNA, the CDR3 is TGTGCCAGCAGCTTAGGAGCGGGACGTCCAGATACGCAGTATTTT. This rearrangement joins TRBV11-2 to TRBJ2-3; 7 bases match TRBD2. After removal of 1 base from V and 4 bases from J, the junction contained 5 bases not matched to a gene. This CDR3 is built from 15 residues. Germline loops: CDR1 SGHAT, CDR2 FQNNGV.

This clone was observed a few times. The chain couples TRBV19 to TRBJ2-7, with 12 bases identical to TRBD1. Looked up from germline, CDR1 is LNHDA and CDR2 is SQIVND (reference sequence). The CDR3 has 14 residues. The junction had 6 bases not matched to a gene; V was cut back by 9 bases and J by 3 bases. The CDR3, as DNA: TGTGCCAGCGGGGACAGGGGGCGAAGCTACGAGCAGTACTTC. It translates to CASGDRGRSYEQYF.

This clone was seen only a few times. The chain uses TRBV27 and TRBJ2-5; 7 bases map to TRBD2. The CDR3 is 13 amino acids. Germline V CDR1 and CDR2: MNHEY, SMNVEV (reference sequence). V shed 2 bases and J 4 bases; nucleotides not matched to a gene: 1. The CDR3 DNA reads as TGTGCCAGCAGTTTACTAGCGGCAGAGACCCAGTACTTC. The encoded protein is CASSLLAAETQYF.

This clone was detected a few times. This rearrangement joins TRBV28 to TRBJ1-2, with 7 bases identical to TRBD1. CDR1 MDHEN and CDR2 SYDVKM come from the germline V gene. The V gene end was trimmed by 8 bases and the J gene end by 6 bases; junction bases not matched to a gene: 6. This CDR3 has 12 residues. CDR3 DNA sequence: TGTGCCAGCCGTCGACAGGGCCATGGCTACACCTTC. Amino acid sequence: CASRRQGHGYTF.

This chain connects TRBV18 to TRBJ2-5; D remains ambiguous. In germline, CDR1 is KGHSH, CDR2 LQKENI. The CDR3 has 15 residues. Trimming took 1 base from V and 4 from J, leaving 13 bases between them. The CDR3 loop reads CASSPHFTDGETQYF. The CDR3 DNA reads as TGTGCCAGCTCACCACATTTTACAGACGGAGAGACCCAGTACTTC.

The chain carries TRBV15 and TRBJ2-7; possible D gene TRBD1, 6 bases. The CDR3 has 14 amino acids. The V gene's germline CDR1 is LNHNV and CDR2 YYDKDF (reference sequence). V shed 1 base and J shed 6 bases, with 13 bases lying between them. This chain's CDR3 is CATSRVRGTSEQYF. In DNA, the CDR3 is TGTGCCACCAGCAGAGTAAGGGGGACCTCCGAGCAGTACTTC. Drawing the rest from reference TRBV15 and TRBJ2-7, the complete variable domain is DAMVIQNPRYQVTQFGKPVTLSCSQTLNHNVMYWYQQKSSQAPKLLFHYYDKDFNNEADTPDNFQSRRPNTSFCFLDIRSPGLGDTAMYLCATSRVRGTSEQYFGPGTRLTVT.

A few counts support this clone. The chain uses TRBV25-1 and TRBJ2-1, with D unclear. The CDR3 is 15 amino acids. In germline, CDR1 is MGHDK, CDR2 SYGVNS. The V and J ends lost 1 base and 9 bases respectively, with 16 bases between them. The DNA of the CDR3 is TGTGCCAGCAGTGAATCCGGAGCCAAAATAGTTGAGCAGTTCTTC. Its protein product is CASSESGAKIVEQFF. The variable domain in full, with the rest retrieved from reference TRBV25-1 and TRBJ2-1, is EADIYQTPRYLVIGTGKKITLECSQTMGHDKMYWYQQDPGMELHLIHYSYGVNSTEKGDLSSESTVSRIRTEHFPLTLESARPSHTSQYLCASSESGAKIVEQFFGPGTRLTVL.

This clone has more than one count but fewer than ten. The CDR3 DNA reads as TGTGCCAGCAGCTTGGCGGGGGGCGGTCAGCCCCAGCATTTT. Amino acid sequence: CASSLAGGGQPQHF. The J gene is TRBJ1-5, the V gene TRBV5-4, with D perhaps matching TRBD1 (6 bases). The CDR3 totals 14 residues. Per germline, CDR1 SGHNT and CDR2 YYREEE (reference sequence). Trimming took 0 bases from V and 6 from J, leaving 10 bases between them.

The CDR3 region has the DNA TGCAGTGCTCGACTAGCTTGGGAGTACTTC. This codes for CSARLAWEYF. The genes are TRBV20-1 and TRBJ2-7; 7 positions match TRBD2. Germline V gives CDR1 DFQATT, CDR2 SNEGSKA (reference sequence). The J segment lost 11 bases and the V segment lost 5 bases, leaving 6 bases of the junction unmatched. CDR3 size: 10 residues.

In its sample, this clone was seen a few times. This chain uses TRBV19 with TRBJ2-1, with TRBD2 as a possible D gene (7 bases). The germline gives CDR1 LNHDA, CDR2 SQIVND (reference sequence). This CDR3 has 17 residues. V gave up 3 bases and J gave up 0 bases, with 15 bases separating them. CDR3 in amino acids: CASSIGARGGSYNEQFF. CDR3 DNA sequence: TGTGCCAGTAGTATCGGGGCGAGGGGGGGCTCCTACAATGAGCAGTTCTTC.

V usage is TRBV7-9 and J usage is TRBJ1-2; 7 bases align to TRBD1. The CDR3 extends over 15 amino acids. V lost 5 bases to trimming and J lost 6 bases; unmatched junction nucleotides: 12. Germline CDR1 and CDR2: SEHNR and FQNEAQ (reference sequence). CDR3 sequence (DNA): TGTGCCAGCAGCCTTCCACTCCTCAGGGGGGATGGCTACACCTTC. Translated, it gives CASSLPLLRGDGYTF.

The chain has TRBV6-4 and TRBJ2-3; weak D call: TRBD1 (5 bases). CDR3 length equals 12 residues. Germline-derived CDR1 and CDR2 are MRHNA and SNTAGT. V was clipped by 2 bases and J by 5 bases, with 5 bases between them. CDR3 residues: CASSDTGDTQYF. The CDR3 DNA reads as TGTGCCAGCAGTGACACAGGAGATACGCAGTATTTT.

The gene calls are TRBV7-2 and TRBJ1-1, with D unclear. CDR1 is SGHTA, CDR2 FQGNSA, per germline. Trimming pared 3 bases from V and 1 base from J, leaving 6 bases between. This CDR3 contains 13 residues. CDR3 amino acids: CASSFVRNTEAFF. CDR3 nucleotide sequence: TGTGCCAGCAGCTTCGTTAGGAACACTGAAGCTTTCTTT.